This is a list of T cell receptor beta chains from one sample in a study of breast tumors, draining lymph nodes, adjacent tissues. Each CDR3 protein gets one entry after TCRdb re-called the multiplex PCR reads with MiXCR. The repertoire consists of a few hundred thousand distinct CDR3 sequences, with less than 40% occurring once and the leading ten covering approximately 4%. The sample was axillary lymph node tissue. All receptors derive from a female donor with breast cancer. Some clones in this sample may be carry-over from other donors' samples. CDR3s include the opening cysteine and the closing phenylalanine or tryptophan. D genes are given only for firm matches. Part of the rows lack a size; the others show once, few, many or a class for expanded clones.

v_call	d_call	clone_size	j_call	cdr3_aa	cdr3_nt
TRBV9	TRBD1	many	TRBJ2-3	CASSETGTGRTDTQYF	TGTGCCAGCAGCGAAACCGGGACAGGCCGCACAGATACGCAGTATTTT
TRBV30	NA	NA	TRBJ1-4	CAWSVVFGGQMEKLFF	TGTGCCTGGAGTGTAGTATTTGGGGGGCAAATGGAAAAACTGTTTTTT
TRBV5-4	TRBD1	NA	TRBJ2-5	CASSSTGGPQYF	TGTGCCAGCAGCTCGACAGGGGGCCCACAGTACTTC
TRBV12-3/TRBV12-4	TRBD1	NA	TRBJ2-7	CASSFVGQGRAYEQYF	TGTGCCAGCAGTTTCGTCGGACAGGGGCGAGCCTACGAGCAGTACTTC
TRBV6-6	NA	NA	TRBJ2-7	CASSDAYEQYF	TGTGCCAGCTCAGACGCCTACGAGCAGTACTTC
TRBV11-1	TRBD1	NA	TRBJ2-5	CASSPHLGQGQETQYF	TGTGCCAGCAGCCCTCACCTTGGACAGGGACAAGAGACCCAGTACTTC
TRBV28	TRBD1	NA	TRBJ2-7	CASGVGTGRKQYF	TGTGCCAGCGGGGTCGGGACAGGGCGGAAGCAGTACTTC
TRBV6-1	NA	many	TRBJ2-3	CASSEKDRDTQYF	TGTGCCAGCAGTGAAAAGGACCGAGATACGCAGTATTTT
TRBV20-1	NA	NA	TRBJ1-3	CSARAGTKNTRYF	TGCAGTGCTAGAGCCGGGACAAAAAACACCAGATATTTT
TRBV5-1	NA	many	TRBJ2-7	CASSLRRENYEQYF	TGCGCCAGCAGCTTGAGAAGGGAAAACTACGAGCAGTACTTC
TRBV5-4	TRBD2	NA	TRBJ2-1	CASSLPGLAGPAGGNEQFF	TGTGCCAGCAGCCTACCCGGACTAGCGGGACCTGCGGGGGGCAATGAGCAGTTCTTC
TRBV20-1	NA	many	TRBJ1-2	CSASRGSSRDYGYTF	TGCAGTGCTAGTAGGGGGAGCTCTAGAGACTATGGCTACACCTTC
TRBV9	NA	many	TRBJ2-1	CASSKDQNNEQFF	TGTGCCAGCAGCAAGGACCAGAACAATGAGCAGTTCTTC
TRBV7-7	TRBD1	NA	TRBJ2-5	CASSLGGNRGDETQYF	TGTGCTAGCAGCTTAGGCGGTAACAGGGGAGACGAGACCCAGTACTTC
TRBV5-5	NA	NA	TRBJ2-5	CASVGGSPEETQYF	TGTGCCTCGGTAGGGGGGAGTCCCGAAGAGACCCAGTACTTC
TRBV20-1	TRBD2	NA	TRBJ2-1	CSALTSGKNAQFF	TGCAGTGCGCTGACTAGCGGCAAAAATGCGCAGTTCTTC
TRBV20-1	NA	many	TRBJ2-1	CSASRGGNEQFF	TGCAGTGCTAGTAGGGGGGGCAATGAGCAGTTCTTC
TRBV18	TRBD1	many	TRBJ2-7	CASSHLDRDKQYF	TGTGCCAGCTCTCATTTGGACAGGGACAAGCAGTACTTC
TRBV20-1	TRBD2	many	TRBJ2-1	CSASSSGRTTGEQFF	TGCAGTGCTTCCTCTAGCGGGAGAACTACCGGTGAGCAGTTCTTC
TRBV15	NA	NA	TRBJ2-3	CATSRDAGLSTDTQYF	TGTGCCACCAGCAGAGATGCCGGACTTAGCACAGATACGCAGTATTTT
TRBV5-4	NA	few	TRBJ2-3	CASSLGQRTDTQYF	TGTGCCAGCAGCTTGGGACAGCGCACAGATACGCAGTATTTT
TRBV29-1	NA	NA	TRBJ1-3	CSVDGGGNTIYF	TGCAGCGTTGATGGAGGAGGAAACACCATATATTTT
TRBV7-9	TRBD1	many	TRBJ2-1	CASSLIGQGNEQFF	TGTGCCAGCAGCTTAATTGGACAGGGCAATGAGCAGTTCTTC
TRBV7-3	NA	NA	TRBJ1-1	CASSSGVRGTNTEAFF	TGTGCCAGCAGCTCGGGAGTGAGGGGGACGAACACTGAAGCTTTCTTT
TRBV19	NA	NA	TRBJ1-2	CASSRGVGSIYGYTF	TGTGCCAGTAGTAGGGGAGTGGGATCAATCTATGGCTACACCTTC
TRBV10-3	NA	many	TRBJ2-7	CAIRGTYEQYF	TGTGCCATCAGGGGGACCTACGAGCAGTACTTC
TRBV25-1	NA	many	TRBJ2-1	CASSPTGRQAYNEQFF	TGTGCCAGCAGTCCCACGGGACGGCAAGCCTACAATGAGCAGTTCTTC
TRBV6-5	NA	many	TRBJ1-6	CASSYSNADNSPLHF	TGTGCCAGCAGTTACTCGAACGCAGATAATTCACCCCTCCACTTT
TRBV20-1	NA	NA	TRBJ2-4	CSASEGNIQSF	TGCAGTGCCAGCGAGGGAAACATTCAGTCCTTC
TRBV20-1	TRBD2	many	TRBJ2-1	CSASTTSGRSEQFF	TGCAGTGCTAGTACGACTAGCGGGAGATCGGAGCAGTTCTTC
TRBV18	NA	NA	TRBJ1-2	CASSPERVGGNAFGYTF	TGTGCCAGCTCACCAGAGAGGGTAGGAGGGAATGCTTTTGGCTACACCTTC
TRBV9	NA	NA	TRBJ1-1	CASSVVGGDTEAFF	TGTGCCAGCAGCGTAGTCGGGGGGGACACTGAAGCTTTCTTT
TRBV7-3	TRBD1	once	TRBJ1-2	CASSLRDRAGYTF	TGTGCCAGCAGCTTAAGGGACAGGGCTGGCTACACCTTC
TRBV12-3/TRBV12-4	NA	many	TRBJ2-3	CAVKDGLVDTQYF	TGTGCCGTAAAGGACGGACTCGTCGATACGCAGTATTTT
TRBV6-5	NA	once	TRBJ1-1	CASSSRVEAFF	TGTGCCAGCAGTTCAAGGGTTGAAGCTTTCTTT
TRBV28	TRBD2	NA	TRBJ2-1	CASSFSLADSYNEQFF	TGTGCCAGCAGTTTCTCGCTAGCGGACTCCTACAATGAGCAGTTCTTC
TRBV6-6	NA	few	TRBJ1-2	CASSHSAGIYSYGYTF	TGTGCCAGCAGTCACTCGGCGGGAATTTATTCCTATGGCTACACCTTC
TRBV7-9	NA	NA	TRBJ1-5	CASSWDGSSNQPQHF	TGTGCCAGCAGCTGGGACGGGAGTAGCAATCAGCCCCAGCATTTT
TRBV7-3	NA	many	TRBJ2-3	CASSAQGTGTDTQYF	TGTGCCAGCAGCGCACAGGGTACGGGAACAGATACGCAGTATTTT
TRBV18	NA	few	TRBJ2-2	CASSPPQARFTGELFF	TGTGCCAGCTCACCACCTCAGGCAAGATTCACCGGGGAGCTGTTTTTT
TRBV2	NA	once	TRBJ2-7	CASSEGLPYEQYF	TGTGCCAGCAGTGAGGGATTACCCTACGAGCAGTACTTC
TRBV19	TRBD2	NA	TRBJ2-5	CASSFGTSGRRETQYF	TGTGCCAGTAGTTTTGGGACTAGCGGGAGAAGGGAGACCCAGTACTTC
TRBV19	NA	NA	TRBJ1-6	CASSIIDGSSYNSPLHF	TGTGCCAGTAGTATCATTGACGGGAGCTCCTATAATTCACCCCTCCACTTT
TRBV18	NA	few	TRBJ1-3	CASSPQSADTIYF	TGTGCCAGCTCACCCCAATCTGCTGACACCATATATTTT
TRBV18	NA	many	TRBJ1-2	CASSPGGQNYGYTF	TGTGCCAGCTCACCTGGAGGACAAAACTATGGCTACACCTTC
TRBV25-1	TRBD1	NA	TRBJ1-2	CASSGQGALYNGYTF	TGTGCCAGCAGTGGACAGGGGGCACTATATAATGGCTACACCTTC
TRBV5-4	TRBD2	few	TRBJ2-1	CASSLASGAYNEQFF	TGTGCCAGCAGCTTGGCTAGCGGAGCTTACAATGAGCAGTTCTTC
TRBV7-2	NA	NA	TRBJ2-3	CASSLVAGGGGADTQYF	TGTGCCAGCAGCTTAGTGGCAGGGGGAGGCGGGGCAGATACGCAGTATTTT
TRBV24-1	TRBD2	NA	TRBJ2-3	CATSDPGLAGGYEQYF	TGTGCCACCAGTGATCCGGGACTAGCGGGAGGGTATGAGCAGTATTTT
TRBV5-6	TRBD1	many	TRBJ1-6	CASSTGQGRDSPLHF	TGTGCCAGCAGCACCGGACAGGGAAGAGACTCACCCCTCCACTTT
TRBV2	NA	many	TRBJ2-5	CASSEVRGDQETQYF	TGTGCCAGCAGTGAAGTGCGAGGAGACCAAGAGACCCAGTACTTC
TRBV4-1	NA	many	TRBJ1-6	CASSQIRNSPLHF	TGCGCCAGCAGTCAAATTAGAAATTCACCCCTCCACTTT
TRBV6-6	NA	few	TRBJ2-7	CASSYGGRSSYEQYF	TGTGCCAGCAGTTACGGCGGAAGGAGCTCCTACGAGCAGTACTTC
TRBV5-1	NA	many	TRBJ1-4	CASSLSRGGVDEKLFF	TGCGCCAGCAGCTTGAGTAGGGGGGGAGTGGATGAAAAACTGTTTTTT
TRBV19	TRBD1	NA	TRBJ2-5	CASSITGTGKKTQYF	TGTGCCAGTAGTATAACGGGGACAGGGAAGAAGACCCAGTACTTC